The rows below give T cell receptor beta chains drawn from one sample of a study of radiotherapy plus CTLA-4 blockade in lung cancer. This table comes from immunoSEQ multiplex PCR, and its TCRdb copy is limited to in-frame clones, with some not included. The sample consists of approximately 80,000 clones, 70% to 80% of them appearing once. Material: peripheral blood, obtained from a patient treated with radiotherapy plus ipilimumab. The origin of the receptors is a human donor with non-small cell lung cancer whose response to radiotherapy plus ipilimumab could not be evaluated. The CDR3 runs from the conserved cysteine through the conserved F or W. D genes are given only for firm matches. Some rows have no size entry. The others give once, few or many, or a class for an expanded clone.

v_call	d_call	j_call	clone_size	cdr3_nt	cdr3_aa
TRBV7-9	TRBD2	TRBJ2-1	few	TGTGCCAGCACACCGGGACTAGCGGCCGACAATGAGCAGTTCTTC	CASTPGLAADNEQFF
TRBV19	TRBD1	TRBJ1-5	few	TGTGCCAGTAGTCTCTCAGGGGGCGGGCGTAGCAATCAGCCCCAGCATTTT	CASSLSGGGRSNQPQHF
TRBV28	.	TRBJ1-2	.	TGTGCCAGTACGGGGGGTCCTAACTATGGCTACACCTTC	CASTGGPNYGYTF
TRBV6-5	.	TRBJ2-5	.	TGTGCCAGCAGTCGGTCCCAAGAGACCCAGTACTTC	CASSRSQETQYF
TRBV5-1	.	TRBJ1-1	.	TGCGCCAGCAGCTTGGTAGGGGGGGAGGGGAACACTGAAGCTTTCTTT	CASSLVGGEGNTEAFF
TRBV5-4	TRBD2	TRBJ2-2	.	TGTGCCAGCAGCATGCGGGGACTAGCGGGAGTGGGGGAGCTGTTTTTT	CASSMRGLAGVGELFF
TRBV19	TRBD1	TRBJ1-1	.	TGTGCCAGTAGTACGCGACAGGGGAACACTGAAGCTTTCTTT	CASSTRQGNTEAFF
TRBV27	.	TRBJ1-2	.	TGTGCCAGCAGGGGCCAGGTTCCTAGCGGCTACACCTTC	CASRGQVPSGYTF
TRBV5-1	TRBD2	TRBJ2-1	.	TGCGCCAGCAGCTTAAAGCCCTTAGCGGGGGGGCTGGGAAATGAGCAGTTCTTC	CASSLKPLAGGLGNEQFF
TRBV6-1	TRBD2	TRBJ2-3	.	TGTGCCAGCAGATCCGGACTAGGGAGCACAGATACGCAGTATTTT	CASRSGLGSTDTQYF
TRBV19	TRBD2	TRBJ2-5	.	TGTGCCAGTAGTGGCGGACGGGGGGACCAAGAGACCCAGTACTTC	CASSGGRGDQETQYF
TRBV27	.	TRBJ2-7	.	TGTGCCAGCAGTTTAGGGGCTCCCTACGAGCAGTACTTC	CASSLGAPYEQYF
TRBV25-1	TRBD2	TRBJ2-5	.	TGTGCCAGCAGTGTAACGGGACTAGACCAAGAGACCCAGTACTTC	CASSVTGLDQETQYF
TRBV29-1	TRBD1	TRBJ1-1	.	TGCAGCGTTATGGGACAGCAGAACACTGAAGCTTTCTTT	CSVMGQQNTEAFF
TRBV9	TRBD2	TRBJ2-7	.	TGTGCCAGCAGCCCTGGACTAGCGGGGGGGTCCTACGAGCAGTACTTC	CASSPGLAGGSYEQYF
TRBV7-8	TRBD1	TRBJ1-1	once	TGTGCCAGCAGTAGAACCACAGGGGGCACTGAAGCTTTCTTT	CASSRTTGGTEAFF
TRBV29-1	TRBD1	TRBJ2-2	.	TGCAGCGTTGGGACAGGGGTCGGGGAGCTGTTTTTT	CSVGTGVGELFF
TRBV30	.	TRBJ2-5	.	TGTGCCTGGAGTGTGGCGCGGTGGCAGGGCAAAGAGACCCAGTACTTC	CAWSVARWQGKETQYF
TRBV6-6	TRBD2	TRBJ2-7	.	TGTGCCAGCAGTGTTGGGACTAGCGGAGCCTACGAGCAGTACTTC	CASSVGTSGAYEQYF
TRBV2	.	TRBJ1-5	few	TGTGCCAGCAGTGAGGGTTGGGGCAACAATCAGCCCCAGCATTTT	CASSEGWGNNQPQHF
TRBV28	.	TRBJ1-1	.	TGTGCCAGCAGTTTAGGGGGCCGGTGGGACACTGAAGCTTTCTTT	CASSLGGRWDTEAFF
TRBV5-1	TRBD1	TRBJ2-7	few	TGCGCCAGCAGCTTGGGACAGGGCGACGAGCAGTACTTC	CASSLGQGDEQYF
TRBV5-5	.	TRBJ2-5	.	TGTGCCAGCAGCCCACAGGGGGGGCAAGAGACCCAGTACTTC	CASSPQGGQETQYF
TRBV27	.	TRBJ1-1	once	TGTGCCAGCAGTTTATCCGGACAGTCGAACACTGAAGCTTTCTTT	CASSLSGQSNTEAFF
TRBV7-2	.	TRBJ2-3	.	TGTGCCAGCAGCTCCCCCCGCGCCGGCACAGATACGCAGTATTTT	CASSSPRAGTDTQYF
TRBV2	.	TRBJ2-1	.	TGTGCCAGCAGTGAAGAGTCGGGGGTCTTACACAATGAGCAGTTCTTC	CASSEESGVLHNEQFF
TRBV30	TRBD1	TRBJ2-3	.	TGTGCCTGTTCTCCTGGGACAGGGAAGGCAGATACGCAGTATTTT	CACSPGTGKADTQYF
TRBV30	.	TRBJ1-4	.	TGTGCCTGGAGTCCACAGGGTTATGAAAAACTGTTTTTT	CAWSPQGYEKLFF
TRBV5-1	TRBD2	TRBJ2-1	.	TGCGCCAGCAGCTTGGGACTAGCGGGATGGGAAAAACACAATGAGCAGTTCTTC	CASSLGLAGWEKHNEQFF
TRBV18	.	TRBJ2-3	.	TGTGCCAGCTCATCTTCTCGCGCAGATACGCAGTATTTT	CASSSSRADTQYF
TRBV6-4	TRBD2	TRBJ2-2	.	TGTGCCAGCTACGGGACTAGGAACACCGGGGAGCTGTTTTTT	CASYGTRNTGELFF
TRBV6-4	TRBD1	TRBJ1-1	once	TGTGCCAGCAGACCCGGACAGGCGAACACTGAAGCTTTCTTT	CASRPGQANTEAFF
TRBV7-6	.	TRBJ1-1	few	TGTGCCAGCAGCCCCTTCGACACGAGCACTGAAGCTTTCTTT	CASSPFDTSTEAFF
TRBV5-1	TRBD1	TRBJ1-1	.	TGCGCCAGCAATATAAGCCCGGGACAGGGGCCGAACACTGAAGCTTTCTTT	CASNISPGQGPNTEAFF
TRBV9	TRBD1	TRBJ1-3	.	TGTGCCAGCAGCGTAGATAACCGGGACAGGGTTGGAAACACCATATATTTT	CASSVDNRDRVGNTIYF
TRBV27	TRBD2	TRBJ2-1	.	TGTGCCAGCAGTAAGGGACTAGGGTTCGATGAGCAGTTCTTC	CASSKGLGFDEQFF
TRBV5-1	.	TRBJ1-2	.	TGCGCCAGCAGTTTTGCGGAGACAGGCTATGGCTACACCTTC	CASSFAETGYGYTF
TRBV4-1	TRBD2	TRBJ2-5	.	TGCGCCAGCAGCCAAGAAGACTCCGGGAGGGCCCTACGTCAAGAGACCCAGTACTTC	CASSQEDSGRALRQETQYF
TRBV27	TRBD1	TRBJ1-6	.	TGTGCCAGCAGCCCCGGGACAGGGGTTTCACCCCTCCACTTT	CASSPGTGVSPLHF
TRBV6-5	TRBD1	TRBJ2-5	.	TGTGCCAGCAGTTACCCGACAGGGGGCCAGGAGACCCAGTACTTC	CASSYPTGGQETQYF
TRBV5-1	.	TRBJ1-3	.	TGCGCCAGCAGCTTCGACCAGGCCGCCTCTGGAAACACCATATATTTT	CASSFDQAASGNTIYF
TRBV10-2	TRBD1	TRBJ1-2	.	TGCGCCAGCAGTGATGGGACCCGGGACAGTAAAGCCAAGGGCTATGGCTACACCTTC	CASSDGTRDSKAKGYGYTF
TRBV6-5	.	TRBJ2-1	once	TGTGCCAGCAGGGGCGGGGTATACTACAATGAGCAGTTCTTC	CASRGGVYYNEQFF
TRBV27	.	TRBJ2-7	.	TGTGCCAGCAGTTTAACTCCGGGTTCCTACGAGCAGTACTTC	CASSLTPGSYEQYF
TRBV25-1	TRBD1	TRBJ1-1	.	TGTGCCAGCAGTGAATTGAGGGGGCAGGGCGACACTGAAGCTTTCTTT	CASSELRGQGDTEAFF
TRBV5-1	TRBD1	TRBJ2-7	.	TGCGCCAGCAGCTTGGGGGGCCTTTCGGACAGGGCTTACGAGCAGTACTTC	CASSLGGLSDRAYEQYF
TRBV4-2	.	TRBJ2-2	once	TGTGCCAGCAGCCAAGAGAACGTAGTTGGCACCGGGGAGCTGTTTTTT	CASSQENVVGTGELFF
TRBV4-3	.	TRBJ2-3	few	TGCGCCAGCAGCCGCGGGACGGGACGTACAGATACGCAGTATTTT	CASSRGTGRTDTQYF
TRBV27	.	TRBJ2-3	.	TGTGCCAGCAGCCGAGGGACTTGGAGGATGGGTGTGGCAGATACGCAGTATTTT	CASSRGTWRMGVADTQYF
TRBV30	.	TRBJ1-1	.	TGTGCCTGGAGAGCTTCGTCGAACACTGAAGCTTTCTTT	CAWRASSNTEAFF
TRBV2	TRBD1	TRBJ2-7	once	TGTGCCAGCAGTGAACGTGACAGGGGGCTAAACGAGCAGTACTTC	CASSERDRGLNEQYF
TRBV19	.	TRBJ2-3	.	TGTGCCAGTAGTTCTGTACAGGGACGCACAGATACGCAGTATTTT	CASSSVQGRTDTQYF
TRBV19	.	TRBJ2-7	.	TGTGCCAGTAGCCCCGTGGCAGGGACATACGAGCAGTACTTC	CASSPVAGTYEQYF
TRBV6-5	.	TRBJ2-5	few	TGTGCCAGCAGTTTCCATCAGAGGGGGTACCAAGAGACCCAGTACTTC	CASSFHQRGYQETQYF
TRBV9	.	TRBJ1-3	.	TGTGCCAGCGCGGGGACGGGGACCGGAAACACCATATATTTT	CASAGTGTGNTIYF